A single sample is the source of the 28 T cell receptor beta chains below, sequenced in a study of glioma-infiltrating T cells. TCR alpha and beta CDR3 regions were amplified from RNA using iRepertoire nested multiplex PCR. Each CDR3 protein gets one entry after TCRdb re-called the multiplex PCR reads with MiXCR. Of about 180,000 distinct CDR3 sequences in the sample, more than 35% are singletons; the top ten hold 5.2%. Sample: glioma tissue, nonneoplastic brain tissue, or PBMCs (not recorded which). These receptors were taken from a human donor with low-grade glioma or glioblastoma, undergoing nonglioma brain surgery, or in good health (not recorded which).

Note on this clonotype: This may arise from a read error, as a much more abundant clone is one base away. The rearrangement links TRBV2 to TRBJ2-1; D is uncertain. The germline gives CDR1 SNHLY, CDR2 FYNNEI. The CDR3 is 12 residues long. The V and J ends lost 2 bases and 14 bases respectively, with 13 bases between them. CDR3 in DNA: TGTGCCAGCAGTGAAAAGTTAGCTGCGAAGTTCTTC. This gives the protein CASSEKLAAKFF. Looking up the rest from reference TRBV2 and TRBJ2-1 gives the full variable domain: EPEVTQTPSHQVTQMGQEVILRCVPISNHLYFYWYRQILGQKVEFLVSFYNNEISEKSEIFDDQFSVERPDGSNFTLKIRSTKLEDSAMYFCASSEKLAAKFFGPGTRLTVL.

Points on this clonotype: The junction differs from germline at one of its ends, possibly a read error. The CDR3 loop reads CASSSGTGGAGTEAFF. CDR3 DNA sequence: TGCGCCAGCAGCTCCGGGACAGGGGGCGCGGGCACTGAAGCTTTCTTT. This chain links TRBV28 with TRBJ1-1; the match to TRBD1 covers 12 bases. The length of the CDR3 is 16 residues. Germline V lookup: CDR1 MDHEN, CDR2 SYDVKM.

This clonotype came up many times. This chain uses TRBV20-1 with TRBJ2-5; no firm D call. The CDR3 runs 11 residues. Germline assignment: CDR1 DFQATT and CDR2 SNEGSKA (reference sequence). V was shortened by 5 bases and J by 3 bases, with 7 bases between the two germline ends. In DNA form, the CDR3 reads TGCAGTGCTCACAGAGAAGAGACCCAGTACTTC. It translates to CSAHREETQYF.

Comments on this clonotype: The missing conserved phenylalanine or tryptophan at the end of this CDR3 makes a read error likely. The rearrangement joins TRBV28 to TRBJ2-3, with D perhaps matching TRBD2 (7 bases). This CDR3 region has 16 residues. CDR1 and CDR2 (germline): MDHEN, SYDVKM. V lost 5 bases to trimming and J lost 3 bases, with 18 bases between them. This CDR3 reads CASSRIGGARTDTQYL. CDR3 coding DNA: TGTGCCAGCAGTAGAATTGGGGGGGCGCGGACAGATACGCAGTATCTT.

This clonotype was seen many times. The genes are TRBV6-1 and TRBJ2-7; no clear D gene. This CDR3 has 10 amino acids. The germline gives CDR1 MNHNS, CDR2 SASEGT. V lost 8 bases to trimming and J lost 7 bases, with 9 bases between them. CDR3 amino acids: CASEAGEQYF. In DNA, the CDR3 is TGTGCCAGCGAGGCCGGAGAGCAGTACTTC.

Comments on this clonotype: One base away lies a much larger clone, so this may be a sequencing read error. The rearrangement links TRBV20-1 to TRBJ2-7; 10 bases agree with TRBD2. The CDR3 sequence is 14 residues long. Per germline, CDR1 DFQATT and CDR2 SNEGSKA (reference sequence). CDR3: CSASLAGGKYEQHF. As DNA, the CDR3 is TGCAGTGCGAGTTTAGCGGGAGGAAAATACGAGCAGCACTTC.

Many counts were recorded for this clonotype. The rearrangement links TRBV20-1 to TRBJ2-3, with D possibly matching TRBD2 (5 bases). The V end was cut by 3 bases, the J end by 4 bases, with 17 bases between. The CDR3 spans 15 residues. CDR1 and CDR2 from the germline V gene are DFQATT and SNEGSKA (reference sequence). CDR3 loop: CSARAITEVPDTQYF. CDR3 DNA: TGCAGTGCTAGGGCTATTACGGAGGTTCCAGATACGCAGTATTTT.

On this clonotype: This sequence may be a read error, since a much larger clone differs from it by one base. The chain carries TRBV5-4 and TRBJ2-7; D is unresolved. The CDR3 runs 13 residues. The V gene's germline CDR1 is SGHNT and CDR2 YYREEE (reference sequence). CDR3 bases: TGTGCCAGCAGCTTGAACGGAAACTACGAGCAGTGCTTC. Residues: CASSLNGNYEQCF.

This clonotype was seen ten or more times. This chain connects TRBV7-9 to TRBJ1-2; no definite D call. The germline CDR1 and CDR2 sequences are SEHNR and FQNEAQ (reference sequence). V was trimmed by 4 bases and J by 6 bases, leaving 15 bases between them. This CDR3 contains 14 residues. The CDR3 bases are TGTGCCAGCAGCTCGGGCTGGGGTGCGGATGGCTACACCTTC. Its protein is CASSSGWGADGYTF.

This clonotype has more than one count but fewer than ten. V is TRBV5-4 and J is TRBJ2-7; TRBD2 matches 11 bases. The CDR3 is 16 amino acids. The V and J ends lost 2 bases and 4 bases, in that order; junction bases with no gene match: 8. From germline, CDR1 is SGHNT and CDR2 YYREEE (reference sequence). CDR3 coding DNA: TGTGCCAGCAGCTTAGATCCCGGGACTAGCGGTTACGAGCAGTACTTC. It translates to CASSLDPGTSGYEQYF.

To note about this clonotype: With a much larger clone just one base away, this may be a read error. V is TRBV28 and J is TRBJ2-1; 8 bases agree with TRBD1. This CDR3 comprises 16 residues. V lost 6 bases to trimming and J lost 11 bases; unmatched junction nucleotides: 18. The germline CDR1 and CDR2 sequences are MDHEN and SYDVKM. In DNA form, the CDR3 reads TGTGCCAGCAGGACCGCGAGGACAGGGATTGGTGGTAAGCAGTTCTTC. It encodes CASRTARTGIGGKQFF.

Of note for this clonotype: A much more abundant neighbour one base away suggests this may be a read error. The chain joins TRBV7-6 to TRBJ2-1; 10 nucleotides agree with TRBD1. V lost 5 bases, J lost 8 bases, and 6 bases stayed unmatched. The germline V gene encodes CDR1 SGHVS and CDR2 FNYEAQ. This CDR3 spans 14 amino acids. This CDR3 is CASSHDRGPYEQFF. The CDR3, as DNA: TGTGCCAGCAGCCATGACAGGGGGCCATATGAGCAGTTCTTC.

Ten or more counts support this clonotype. The chain uses TRBV6-1 and TRBJ2-7; 9 bases line up with TRBD1. CDR3 size: 14 residues. J gave up 3 bases and V 5 bases, and 5 bases lay outside the gene matches. Germline loops: CDR1 MNHNS, CDR2 SASEGT. The CDR3: CASSPRDRDYEQYF. In DNA form, the CDR3 reads TGTGCCAGCAGTCCCCGGGACAGGGACTACGAGCAGTACTTC.

There are a few counts of this clonotype. The rearrangement joins TRBV3-1 to TRBJ2-5, with 11 bases that match TRBD2. The ends lost 5 bases at V and 1 base at J; junction bases unmatched: 6. Germline values: CDR1 LGHDT, CDR2 YNNKEL (reference sequence). The length of the CDR3 is 16 residues. The CDR3: CASSSRLAGIQETQYF. CDR3 DNA sequence: TGTGCCAGCAGCTCGCGACTAGCGGGGATCCAAGAGACCCAGTACTTC.

A note on this clonotype: At one end, the junction sequence differs from germline, possibly due to a read error. CDR3 protein: CASSLAGDHTDTKYF. The CDR3 bases are TGCGCCAGCAGCTTGGCAGGGGACCACACAGATACGAAGTATTTT. The chain combines TRBV5-1 with TRBJ2-3; D is possibly TRBD1 (6 bases). This CDR3 contains 15 residues. The germline gives CDR1 SGHRS, CDR2 YFSETQ.

V and J are TRBV4-2 and TRBJ1-2, with no clear D. This CDR3 has 16 residues. Trimming cost V 2 bases and J 0 bases, with 13 bases left between them. Germline lookup yields CDR1 LGHNA and CDR2 YNFKEQ. CDR3 amino acids: CASSQYLGSANYGYTF. The CDR3 DNA sequence: TGTGCCAGCAGCCAATATCTGGGCTCAGCTAACTATGGCTACACCTTC.

The chain carries TRBV30 and TRBJ1-1; D possibly corresponds to TRBD1 (6 bases). Deletions cut 8 bases from V and 3 bases from J, with 16 bases between. CDR3 size: 13 residues. CDR1 and CDR2 (germline): GTSNPN, SVGIG (reference sequence). This CDR3 reads CARGVGGDTEAFF. DNA of the CDR3: TGTGCCCGCGGTGTAGGGGGGGACACTGAAGCTTTCTTT.

In its sample, this clonotype was seen a few times. The CDR3 nucleotides are TGTGCCAGCAGTGAACGGACTCGTAGCACAGATACGCAGTATTTT. Translation: CASSERTRSTDTQYF. The rearrangement uses TRBV2 and TRBJ2-3; possible D gene TRBD2, 5 bases. V lost 2 bases and J lost 0, with 9 bases in between. The germline V gene encodes CDR1 SNHLY and CDR2 FYNNEI. This CDR3 has 15 amino acids.

Of note for this clonotype: Given a much more abundant clone one base away, this may be a read error. The CDR3 DNA reads TGCAGTGCCGTAAGGACAGACGGCGGTCAAAAACTGTTTTTT. This gives the protein CSAVRTDGGQKLFF. J is TRBJ1-4 and V is TRBV20-1, with D perhaps matching TRBD1 (6 bases). The CDR3 contains 14 residues. Between the trimmed V and J ends, which lost 6 bases and 9 bases, there was a span of 20 bases. Germline V gene sequence: CDR1 DFQATT, CDR2 SNEGSKA (reference sequence).

A single count supports this clonotype. The V and J genes are TRBV6-1 and TRBJ1-1, with D possibly being TRBD1 (6 bases). Per germline, CDR1 MNHNS and CDR2 SASEGT. V lost 4 bases to trimming and J lost 13 bases, with 16 bases between them. The CDR3 length is 12 residues. In nucleotides, the CDR3 is TGTGCCAGCAGTGGTGGCACAGGGATGGTTTTCTTT. Protein sequence: CASSGGTGMVFF.

Worth noting for this clonotype: A much bigger clone sits one base away, suggesting this may be a read error. The chain combines TRBV3-1 with TRBJ2-5, with a possible D match to TRBD2 (5 bases). CDR1 and CDR2 from the germline V gene are LGHDT and YNNKEL (reference sequence). This CDR3 region has 17 residues. The V gene lost 3 bases and the J gene lost 2 bases, with 19 bases spanning the gap. The CDR3 region has the DNA TGTGCCAGCAGCCATTCTTTGGCAGAGGGAGATCAAGAGACCCAGTACTTC. It specifies CASSHSLAEGDQETQYF.

The chain employs TRBV7-9 and TRBJ1-1; D call uncertain. Between the trimmed V and J ends, which lost 5 bases and 11 bases, there was a span of 18 bases. This CDR3 is 13 amino acids long. The V gene's germline CDR1 is SEHNR and CDR2 FQNEAQ (reference sequence). The CDR3 DNA sequence: TGTGCCAGCAGCGTCACGGACCAACCCTCGGCTTTCTTT. The encoded protein is CASSVTDQPSAFF.

The chain employs TRBV19 and TRBJ2-1; tentative D call: TRBD2 (6 bases). V was clipped by 0 bases and J by 10 bases, with 10 bases between them. Germline V gene lookup returns CDR1 LNHDA and CDR2 SQIVND (reference sequence). The CDR3 is 13 amino acids. The CDR3 loop reads CASSIDRGGEQFF. The CDR3, as DNA: TGTGCCAGTAGTATAGATCGTGGGGGGGAGCAGTTCTTC.

In regard to this clonotype: A much larger clone lies one base from this, so it may be a read error. The final CDR3 position lacks the conserved phenylalanine or tryptophan, pointing to a likely read error. The chain's CDR3 is CASSPLQEIYEQYL. The CDR3, as DNA: TGTGCCAGCAGCCCCCTACAGGAGATCTACGAGCAGTACTTA. The gene calls are TRBV28 and TRBJ2-7, with a weak D call TRBD1 (5 bases). V gave up 6 bases and J gave up 3 bases, with 15 bases separating them. The CDR3 runs to 14 residues. Germline V lookup: CDR1 MDHEN, CDR2 SYDVKM.

A remark on this clonotype: The junction departs from the called germline gene at one end, perhaps through a read error. The chain is built from TRBV28 and TRBJ2-2; D tentatively fits TRBD1 or TRBD2 (5 bases each). Germline V gene lookup returns CDR1 MDHEN and CDR2 SYDVKM. The CDR3 has 12 amino acids. The CDR3 coding sequence is TGTGCCACCGAGGGGTACACCGGGGACCTGTTTTTT. This encodes CATEGYTGDLFF. Full variable domain (missing parts from reference TRBV28 and TRBJ2-2): DVKVTQSSRYLVKRTGEKVFLECVQDMDHENMFWYRQDPGLGLRLIYFSYDVKMKEKGDIPEGYSVSREKKERFSLILESASTNQTSMYLCATEGYTGDLFFGEGSRLTVL.

The rearrangement joins TRBV7-9 to TRBJ2-1, with a weak D call TRBD2 (6 bases). V dropped 2 bases and J dropped 8 bases, with 19 bases sitting between them. CDR1 is SEHNR and CDR2 is FQNEAQ in the germline V gene (reference sequence). This CDR3 region has 16 residues. The CDR3: CASSLSTGDFSYEQFF. CDR3 bases: TGTGCCAGCAGCTTATCAACCGGGGACTTCTCCTATGAGCAGTTCTTC.

This clonotype occurred a few times. The chain has TRBV11-2 and TRBJ2-7, with 7 bases aligning to TRBD2. This CDR3 is 14 amino acids long. J lost 1 base, V lost 3 bases, and 3 bases had no gene match. Germline CDR1 SGHAT, CDR2 FQNNGV. CDR3 protein: CASSFGGISYEQYF. In nucleotides, the CDR3 is TGTGCCAGCAGCTTCGGGGGGATTTCCTACGAGCAGTACTTC.

The rearrangement joins TRBV7-9 to TRBJ2-7; D might be TRBD1 or TRBD2, each matching 5 bases. CDR3 length: 13 residues. V lost 5 bases and J 6 bases, leaving 14 bases between the germline ends. Germline CDR1 and CDR2: SEHNR and FQNEAQ (reference sequence). CDR3 region: CASSRGGSREQYF. Written as DNA, the CDR3 is TGTGCCAGCAGCCGTGGGGGATCCCGCGAGCAGTACTTC.